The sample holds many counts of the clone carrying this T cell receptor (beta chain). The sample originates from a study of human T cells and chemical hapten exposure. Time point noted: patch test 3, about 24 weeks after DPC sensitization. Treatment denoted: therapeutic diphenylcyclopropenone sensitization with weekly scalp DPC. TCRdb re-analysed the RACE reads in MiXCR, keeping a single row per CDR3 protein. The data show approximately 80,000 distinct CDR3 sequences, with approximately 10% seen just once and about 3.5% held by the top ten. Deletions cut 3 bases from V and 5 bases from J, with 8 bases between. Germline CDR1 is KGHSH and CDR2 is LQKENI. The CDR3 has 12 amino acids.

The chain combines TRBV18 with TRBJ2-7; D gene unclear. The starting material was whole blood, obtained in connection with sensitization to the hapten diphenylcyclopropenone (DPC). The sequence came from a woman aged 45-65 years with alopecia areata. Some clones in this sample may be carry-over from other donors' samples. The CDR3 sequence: CASSPQRDEQYF. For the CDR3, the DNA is TGTGCCAGCTCACCCCAACGGGACGAGCAGTACTTC.